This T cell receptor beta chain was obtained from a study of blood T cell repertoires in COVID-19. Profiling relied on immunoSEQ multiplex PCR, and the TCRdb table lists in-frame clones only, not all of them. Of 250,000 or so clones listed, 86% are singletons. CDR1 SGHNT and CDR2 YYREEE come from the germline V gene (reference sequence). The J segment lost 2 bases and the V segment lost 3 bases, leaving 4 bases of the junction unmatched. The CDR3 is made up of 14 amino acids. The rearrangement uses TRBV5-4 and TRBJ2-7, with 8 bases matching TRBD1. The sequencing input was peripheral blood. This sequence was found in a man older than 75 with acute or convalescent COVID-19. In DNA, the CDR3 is TGTGCCAGCAGCTCGGGACAGGTAACCTACGAGCAGTACTTC. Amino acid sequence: CASSSGQVTYEQYF.